This T cell receptor (beta chain) stems from a study of cytomegalovirus exposure and HLA in healthy donors. This CDR3 is built from 14 residues. Germline assignment: CDR1 SGHVS and CDR2 FNYEAQ. The J segment lost 2 bases and the V segment lost 4 bases, leaving 3 bases of the junction unmatched. Study-wide findings and caveats: The number of N-insertions in an Asian-associated ancestry cluster was reportedly below the approximately 700-donor mean in a later analysis. For most TCR beta V segments, an earlier analysis put the productive rate at about 90% or about 30% of the time.

In the case of this clone: Its antigen is still unknown.

The PCR ran on 60 Vbeta and 13 Jbeta primers. Here immunoSEQ multiplex PCR was the method, and the copy in TCRdb shows in-frame clones only, minus some. In the table there are 70,000 or so clones, about four fifths of which are singletons. Material for sequencing was PBMCs. The rearrangement uses TRBV7-6 and TRBJ2-7, with 9 bases identical to TRBD1. This clonotype was sampled from a man between 18 and 29 years old in good health and CMV-seropositive. The chain's CDR3 is CASSSGTGPYEQYF. As DNA, the CDR3 is TGTGCCAGCAGCTCCGGGACAGGGCCCTACGAGCAGTACTTC.